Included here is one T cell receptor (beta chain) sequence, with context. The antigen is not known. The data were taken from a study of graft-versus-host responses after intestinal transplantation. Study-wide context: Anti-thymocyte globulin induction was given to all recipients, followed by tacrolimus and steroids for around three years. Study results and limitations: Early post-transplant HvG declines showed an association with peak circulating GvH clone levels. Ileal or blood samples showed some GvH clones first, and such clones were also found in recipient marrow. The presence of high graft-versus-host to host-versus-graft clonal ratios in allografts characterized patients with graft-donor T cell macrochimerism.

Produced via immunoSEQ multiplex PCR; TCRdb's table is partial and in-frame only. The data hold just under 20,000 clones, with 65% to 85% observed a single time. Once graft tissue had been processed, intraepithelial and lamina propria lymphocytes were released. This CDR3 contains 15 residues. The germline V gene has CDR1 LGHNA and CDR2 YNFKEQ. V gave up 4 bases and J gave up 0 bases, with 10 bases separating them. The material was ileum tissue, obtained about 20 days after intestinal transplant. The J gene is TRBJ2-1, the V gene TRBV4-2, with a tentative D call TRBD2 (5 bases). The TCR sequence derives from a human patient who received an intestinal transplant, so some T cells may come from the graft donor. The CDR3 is CASSLGVTSYNEQFF. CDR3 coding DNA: TGTGCCAGCAGCCTCGGGGTTACCTCCTACAATGAGCAGTTCTTC.